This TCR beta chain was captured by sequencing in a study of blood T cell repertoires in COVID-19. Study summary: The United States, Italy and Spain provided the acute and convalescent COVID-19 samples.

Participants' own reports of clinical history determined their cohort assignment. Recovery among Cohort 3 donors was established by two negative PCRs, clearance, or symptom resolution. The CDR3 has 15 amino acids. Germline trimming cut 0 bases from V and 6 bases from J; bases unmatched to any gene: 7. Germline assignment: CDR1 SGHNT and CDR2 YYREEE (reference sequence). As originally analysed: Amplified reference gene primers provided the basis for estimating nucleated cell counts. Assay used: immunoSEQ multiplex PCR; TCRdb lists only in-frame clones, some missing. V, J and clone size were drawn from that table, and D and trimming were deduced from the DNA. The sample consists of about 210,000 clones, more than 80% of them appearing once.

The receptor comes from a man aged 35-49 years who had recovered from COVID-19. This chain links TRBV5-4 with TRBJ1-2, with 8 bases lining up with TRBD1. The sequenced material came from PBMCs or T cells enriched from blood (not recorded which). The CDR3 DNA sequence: TGTGCCAGCAGCTTGGTGTCAGGGGGCGGTAATGGCTACACCTTC. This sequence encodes CASSLVSGGGNGYTF.